A selection of T cell receptor beta chains follows, all from one sample in a study of metastatic and nonmetastatic thyroid tumors. TCRdb reanalyzed the PCR reads via MiXCR. The sample lists under 30,000 clones; under 25% were seen once. The sample was blood. These receptors came from a female donor with papillary thyroid cancer or a benign thyroid nodule (not recorded which). Some clones in this sample may be carry-over from other donors' samples. Each CDR3 is given with its conserved first and last residue. The order of the fields is D gene, V gene, J gene, CDR3 protein. The D gene is left open where the match is weak.

d_call: .; v_call: TRBV5-6; j_call: TRBJ1-5; cdr3_aa: CASSLRNMGGQPQHF
d_call: .; v_call: TRBV12-3/TRBV12-4; j_call: TRBJ1-1; cdr3_aa: CASRPGRPTEAIF
d_call: .; v_call: TRBV9; j_call: TRBJ2-1; cdr3_aa: CASSPSGSSYNEQFF
d_call: TRBD1; v_call: TRBV9; j_call: TRBJ1-4; cdr3_aa: CASSVGQGVKEKLFF
d_call: .; v_call: TRBV19; j_call: TRBJ1-1; cdr3_aa: CASSMAASMNTEAFF
d_call: .; v_call: TRBV28; j_call: TRBJ1-1; cdr3_aa: CASSPLRDTEAFF
d_call: TRBD1; v_call: TRBV20-1; j_call: TRBJ1-1; cdr3_aa: CSARHRGRTFLNTEAFF
d_call: .; v_call: TRBV6-2/TRBV6-3; j_call: TRBJ2-5; cdr3_aa: CASSRTEVETQYF
d_call: TRBD1; v_call: TRBV7-2; j_call: TRBJ1-2; cdr3_aa: CASRRTGLGYTF
d_call: TRBD1; v_call: TRBV19; j_call: TRBJ1-5; cdr3_aa: CASHRGPYGQPQHF
d_call: TRBD2; v_call: TRBV6-4; j_call: TRBJ2-2; cdr3_aa: CASSPIRLAGDRWGTGELFF